These T cell receptor beta chains were read from a single sample in a study of blood T cell repertoires in COVID-19. Assay: immunoSEQ multiplex PCR; the TCRdb copy retains only in-frame clones and omits some. The repertoire consists of around 190,000 clones, with around 90% occurring once and the leading ten covering about a tenth. The sequencing sample was made of PBMCs or T cells enriched from blood (not recorded which). Receptor source: a man aged 18 to 29 with acute COVID-19. The CDR3 runs from the conserved cysteine through the conserved F or W. Each record gives: D gene, clone size, J gene, V gene, CDR3 protein, CDR3 DNA. The D gene is left open where the match is weak. Clone size is given for some rows only: seen once, a few or many times, or a class if the clone is expanded.

d_gene: .
abundance: once
j_gene: TRBJ1-2
v_gene: TRBV19
CDR3aa: CASSIGRGRDLNYGYTF
CDR3nt: TGTGCCAGTAGTATAGGGAGGGGCCGGGACTTGAACTATGGCTACACCTTC

d_gene: TRBD2
abundance: .
j_gene: TRBJ2-2
v_gene: TRBV28
CDR3aa: CASNPLPSGANTGELFF
CDR3nt: TGTGCCAGCAATCCCTTACCTAGCGGGGCGAACACCGGGGAGCTGTTTTTT

d_gene: .
abundance: few
j_gene: TRBJ1-2
v_gene: TRBV7-2
CDR3aa: CASSQTEHLYGYTF
CDR3nt: TGTGCCAGCAGCCAAACCGAGCACCTCTATGGCTACACCTTC

d_gene: TRBD1
abundance: .
j_gene: TRBJ2-7
v_gene: TRBV7-9
CDR3aa: CASSSPGQGINEQYF
CDR3nt: TGTGCCAGCAGCTCACCGGGACAGGGTATTAACGAGCAGTACTTC

d_gene: .
abundance: .
j_gene: TRBJ2-5
v_gene: TRBV28
CDR3aa: CASSSRRSWETQYF
CDR3nt: TGTGCCAGCAGTTCTAGGAGGTCTTGGGAGACCCAGTACTTC

d_gene: .
abundance: .
j_gene: TRBJ2-5
v_gene: TRBV6-1
CDR3aa: CASSELNRGGSLGTQYF
CDR3nt: TGTGCCAGCAGTGAGCTTAACAGGGGGGGATCGTTGGGGACCCAGTACTTC

d_gene: TRBD2
abundance: .
j_gene: TRBJ2-1
v_gene: TRBV4-3
CDR3aa: CASSQDLTSGRDEQFF
CDR3nt: TGCGCCAGCAGCCAAGATTTAACTAGCGGGAGAGATGAGCAGTTCTTC

d_gene: .
abundance: few
j_gene: TRBJ2-3
v_gene: TRBV2
CDR3aa: CASSAQITDTQYF
CDR3nt: TGTGCCAGCAGCGCCCAGATCACAGATACGCAGTATTTT

d_gene: .
abundance: .
j_gene: TRBJ1-5
v_gene: TRBV18
CDR3aa: CASSPSGGNQPQHF
CDR3nt: TGTGCCAGCTCACCATCAGGTGGCAATCAGCCCCAGCATTTT

d_gene: .
abundance: .
j_gene: TRBJ2-1
v_gene: TRBV4-2
CDR3aa: CASSQAGGSSNEQFF
CDR3nt: TGTGCCAGCAGCCAAGCTGGGGGCTCTAGCAATGAGCAGTTCTTC

d_gene: .
abundance: .
j_gene: TRBJ1-6
v_gene: TRBV4-1
CDR3aa: CASSQAPGLDNSPLHF
CDR3nt: TGCGCCAGCAGCCAAGCCCCGGGACTTGATAATTCACCCCTCCACTTT

d_gene: TRBD2
abundance: once
j_gene: TRBJ2-7
v_gene: TRBV6-5
CDR3aa: CASRRIQAGANEQYF
CDR3nt: TGTGCCAGCAGAAGGATCCAAGCGGGAGCCAACGAGCAGTACTTC

d_gene: TRBD2
abundance: few
j_gene: TRBJ2-7
v_gene: TRBV4-1
CDR3aa: CASSLVGSGSLNEQYF
CDR3nt: TGCGCCAGCAGCCTTGTCGGTAGCGGGAGTTTAAACGAGCAGTACTTC

d_gene: TRBD2
abundance: .
j_gene: TRBJ2-5
v_gene: TRBV28
CDR3aa: CASRGTSGSLQETQYF
CDR3nt: TGTGCCAGCAGGGGGACTAGCGGGAGTTTACAAGAGACCCAGTACTTC

d_gene: TRBD2
abundance: .
j_gene: TRBJ2-1
v_gene: TRBV11-2
CDR3aa: CASSLDLTSGSGNEQFF
CDR3nt: TGTGCCAGCAGCTTAGATTTGACTAGCGGGAGCGGCAATGAGCAGTTCTTC

d_gene: .
abundance: .
j_gene: TRBJ2-7
v_gene: TRBV24-1
CDR3aa: CATSDFSEQYF
CDR3nt: TGTGCCACCAGTGATTTTAGCGAGCAGTACTTC

d_gene: .
abundance: .
j_gene: TRBJ1-2
v_gene: TRBV5-4
CDR3aa: CASSFGDYGYTF
CDR3nt: TGTGCCAGCAGCTTCGGTGACTATGGCTACACCTTC

d_gene: .
abundance: .
j_gene: TRBJ1-2
v_gene: TRBV27
CDR3aa: CASSFWTEGSFSGYTF
CDR3nt: TGTGCCAGCAGTTTTTGGACAGAGGGGAGTTTTAGTGGCTACACCTTC

d_gene: .
abundance: .
j_gene: TRBJ2-1
v_gene: TRBV7-9
CDR3aa: CASSYGSNEQFF
CDR3nt: TGTGCCAGCAGCTACGGTAGCAATGAGCAGTTCTTC

d_gene: .
abundance: .
j_gene: TRBJ2-3
v_gene: TRBV19
CDR3aa: CASSIRDGGGTDTQYF
CDR3nt: TGTGCCAGTAGTATACGGGACGGAGGGGGCACAGATACGCAGTATTTT

d_gene: .
abundance: .
j_gene: TRBJ2-3
v_gene: TRBV5-4
CDR3aa: CASRVGGGPDTQYF
CDR3nt: TGTGCCAGCAGGGTAGGGGGAGGGCCCGATACGCAGTATTTT

d_gene: .
abundance: .
j_gene: TRBJ2-1
v_gene: TRBV6-5
CDR3aa: CASSYGSTADEQFF
CDR3nt: TGTGCCAGCAGTTACGGCAGTACTGCGGATGAGCAGTTCTTC

d_gene: .
abundance: .
j_gene: TRBJ1-1
v_gene: TRBV28
CDR3aa: CASIDRLNTEAFF
CDR3nt: TGTGCCAGCATAGACAGGTTGAACACTGAAGCTTTCTTT

d_gene: TRBD1
abundance: .
j_gene: TRBJ1-5
v_gene: TRBV28
CDR3aa: CASHNRGHSNQPQHF
CDR3nt: TGTGCCAGTCACAACAGGGGCCATAGCAATCAGCCCCAGCATTTT

d_gene: .
abundance: .
j_gene: TRBJ2-1
v_gene: TRBV5-4
CDR3aa: CASSFDGSSYNEQFF
CDR3nt: TGTGCCAGCAGCTTTGACGGGAGTTCCTACAATGAGCAGTTCTTC

d_gene: .
abundance: .
j_gene: TRBJ1-3
v_gene: TRBV7-8
CDR3aa: CASSLYGAGNTIYF
CDR3nt: TGTGCCAGCAGCCTTTACGGGGCTGGAAACACCATATATTTT

d_gene: TRBD1
abundance: .
j_gene: TRBJ2-1
v_gene: TRBV10-1
CDR3aa: CASGTGPYNEQFF
CDR3nt: TGCGCCAGCGGGACAGGCCCTTACAATGAGCAGTTCTTC